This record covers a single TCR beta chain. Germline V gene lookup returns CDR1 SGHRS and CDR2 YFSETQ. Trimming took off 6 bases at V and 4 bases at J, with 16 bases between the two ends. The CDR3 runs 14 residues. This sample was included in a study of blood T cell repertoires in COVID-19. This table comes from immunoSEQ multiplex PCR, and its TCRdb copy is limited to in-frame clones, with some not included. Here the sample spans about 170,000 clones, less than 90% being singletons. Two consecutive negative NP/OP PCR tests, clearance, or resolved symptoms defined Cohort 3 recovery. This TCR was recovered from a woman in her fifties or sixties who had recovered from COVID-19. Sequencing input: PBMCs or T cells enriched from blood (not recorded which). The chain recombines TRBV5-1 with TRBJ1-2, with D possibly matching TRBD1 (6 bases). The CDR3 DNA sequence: TGCGCCAGCACCAGAGGGGGGGAGTCCTATGGCTACACCTTC. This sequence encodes CASTRGGESYGYTF.